This T cell receptor beta chain was documented in a study of T-cell memory formation after mild COVID-19. Note on this clonotype: Its matching antigen is unknown.

In germline, CDR1 is GTSNPN, CDR2 SVGIG (reference sequence). Trimming removed 0 bases at V and 2 bases at J, with 7 bases between. CDR3 size: 13 residues. Study results and limitations: Researchers found some responding clones in pre-infection memory, a sign that cross-reactive memory joined.

Employing constant-segment primers, 5'RACE generated TCR alpha and TCR beta cDNA libraries bearing sample barcodes and UMIs. TCRdb analysed the 5' RACE reads with MiXCR anew, one entry per CDR3 protein. This repertoire shows 85,000 to 130,000 distinct CDR3 sequences, 15% to 20% found once; its top ten account for over 25%. This chain joins TRBV30 and TRBJ1-1; D not certain. This receptor was taken from an adult woman who had mild COVID-19 (a few samples of this study predate the infection). Cell type and time point are not known. The sequenced sample consisted of PBMCs or a T cell subset sorted from them (not recorded which). CDR3 in DNA: TGTGCCTGGAGTGTACACAGCAACACTGAAGCTTTCTTT. Its protein product is CAWSVHSNTEAFF. Supplemented by reference TRBV30 and TRBJ1-1, the full variable domain reads SQTIHQWPATLVQPVGSPLSLECTVEGTSNPNLYWYRQAAGRGLQLLFYSVGIGQISSEVPQNLSASRPQDRQFILSSKKLLLSDSGFYLCAWSVHSNTEAFFGQGTRLTVV.